This TCR beta chain was recorded in a study of beta chain features in type 1 diabetes. This clone was seen only a few times. The whole isolated RNA underwent reverse transcription, so sequencing captured expressed TCRB transcripts. Clones were sequenced by immunoSEQ multiplex PCR, and TCRdb holds only the in-frame ones, with some missing. The sample holds about 340,000 clones; 7% to 9% are singletons and the top ten take 0.44%. In germline, CDR1 is SGHNT, CDR2 YYREEE (reference sequence). J was trimmed by 5 bases and V by 4 bases; bases with no gene match: 7. This CDR3 contains 15 residues. This TCR came from a young woman in good health. Sample: central memory CD4+ T cells from blood. The chain joins TRBV5-4 to TRBJ2-5, with 11 bases that match TRBD2. Here the CDR3 DNA reads TGTGCCAGCAGCCCCACTAGCGGGAGTCATGAGACCCAGTACTTC. This sequence encodes CASSPTSGSHETQYF.